This T cell receptor beta chain originates from a study of siplizumab effects on memory and regulatory T cells. Per individual sample, 85,000 to 100,000 TCR templates were assayed. The method was immunoSEQ multiplex PCR; TCRdb's version includes in-frame clones alone and lacks a portion of them. The table lists 100,000 to 120,000 clones, roughly 92% of them singletons. CDR3 length: 15 residues. V lost 3 bases and J lost 8; bases outside the gene matches: 12. CDR1 is MNHNS, CDR2 SASEGT, per germline. The TCR originated in a human donor in good health. V usage is TRBV6-1 and J usage is TRBJ1-2, with 7 bases that match TRBD1. The sample taken for sequencing was CD4+ T cells sorted from blood. The CDR3 DNA reads TGTGCCAGCAGTGATCCGGGACAGCTACAGGGAGGCTACACCTTC. Translated: CASSDPGQLQGGYTF.